Listed below are T cell receptor beta chains from one sample, sequenced in a study of shared clonotypes between healthy human individuals. TCRdb keeps only in-frame clones here, not all; method: immunoSEQ multiplex PCR. The repertoire holds around 2,000,000 clones, with 93% as singletons. The sequenced material came from naive CD8+ T cells from PBMCs. Source of these receptors: a man younger than 30 in good health. Some clones in this sample may be carry-over from other donors' samples. Each CDR3 is given with its conserved first and last residue. The order of the fields is D gene, clone size, J gene, V gene, CDR3 DNA, CDR3 protein. D genes are given only for firm matches. The size of a clone is reported for some rows only, either as once, few or many, or as a class for expanded clones.

d_gene: .
abundance: once
j_gene: TRBJ2-2
v_gene: TRBV9
CDR3nt: TGTGCCAGCAGCTCCAGTCGGATGGGCGGGGCGAACACCGGGGAGCTGTTTTTT
CDR3aa: CASSSSRMGGANTGELFF

d_gene: TRBD2
abundance: once
j_gene: TRBJ2-1
v_gene: TRBV27
CDR3nt: TGTGCCAGCAGTTTATCCAAGCGGGGGGAGCAGTTCTTC
CDR3aa: CASSLSKRGEQFF

d_gene: TRBD1
abundance: .
j_gene: TRBJ1-5
v_gene: TRBV4-1
CDR3nt: TGCGCCAGCAGCCAAGGGGTGACAGGGAGCAATCAGCCCCAGCATTTT
CDR3aa: CASSQGVTGSNQPQHF

d_gene: TRBD1
abundance: .
j_gene: TRBJ1-1
v_gene: TRBV11-2
CDR3nt: TGTGCCAGCAGCTTAGATGGTTCCCTAGACAGGGTGGGTGAAGCTTTCTTT
CDR3aa: CASSLDGSLDRVGEAFF

d_gene: .
abundance: .
j_gene: TRBJ2-7
v_gene: TRBV27
CDR3nt: TGTGCCAGCAGTTCCCATGGACTGCTGACCAGCTCCTACGAGCAGTACTTC
CDR3aa: CASSSHGLLTSSYEQYF

d_gene: .
abundance: .
j_gene: TRBJ2-7
v_gene: TRBV28
CDR3nt: TGTGCCAGCAGTTTAAGGGGCGGAAAGGGGAACGAGCAGTACTTC
CDR3aa: CASSLRGGKGNEQYF

d_gene: .
abundance: .
j_gene: TRBJ2-6
v_gene: TRBV28
CDR3nt: TGTGCCAGCAACAACCGGTCGCTCGGGGGGCCTGGGGCCAACGTCCTGACTTTC
CDR3aa: CASNNRSLGGPGANVLTF

d_gene: .
abundance: few
j_gene: TRBJ2-2
v_gene: TRBV19
CDR3nt: TGTGCCAGTAGCGGGAGAATCACCGGGGAGCTGTTTTTT
CDR3aa: CASSGRITGELFF

d_gene: TRBD2
abundance: .
j_gene: TRBJ2-3
v_gene: TRBV4-3
CDR3nt: TGCGCCAGCAGCCAAGTACGGGGGGGAGATACGCAGTATTTT
CDR3aa: CASSQVRGGDTQYF

d_gene: .
abundance: .
j_gene: TRBJ1-1
v_gene: TRBV6-5
CDR3nt: TGTGCCAGCAGTCAACCGGGAGGCGAAGCTTTCTTT
CDR3aa: CASSQPGGEAFF

d_gene: TRBD1
abundance: .
j_gene: TRBJ2-7
v_gene: TRBV19
CDR3nt: TGTGCCAGTAGTCTGGCACAGGGGATATTTTACGAGCAGTACTTC
CDR3aa: CASSLAQGIFYEQYF

d_gene: TRBD2
abundance: .
j_gene: TRBJ2-7
v_gene: TRBV27
CDR3nt: TGTGCCAGCAGTTCTACTAGCGGGTACGTTTACGAGCAGTACTTC
CDR3aa: CASSSTSGYVYEQYF

d_gene: .
abundance: .
j_gene: TRBJ2-3
v_gene: TRBV27
CDR3nt: TGTGCCAGCAGTTTGGGGCGGGGAAACACAGATACGCAGTATTTT
CDR3aa: CASSLGRGNTDTQYF

d_gene: TRBD2
abundance: .
j_gene: TRBJ2-1
v_gene: TRBV28
CDR3nt: TGTGCCAGCAGCTCCGGGACTAGCGGGAGGCGAATGGGCAATGAGCAGTTCTTC
CDR3aa: CASSSGTSGRRMGNEQFF

d_gene: TRBD1
abundance: .
j_gene: TRBJ2-6
v_gene: TRBV19
CDR3nt: TGTGCCAGTAGCCGGGACAGGGGGCTAGGGGCCAACGTCCTGACTTTC
CDR3aa: CASSRDRGLGANVLTF

d_gene: .
abundance: .
j_gene: TRBJ2-3
v_gene: TRBV27
CDR3nt: TGTGCCAGCGGGGACCGTAACCCCGCAGATACGCAGTATTTT
CDR3aa: CASGDRNPADTQYF

d_gene: TRBD1
abundance: .
j_gene: TRBJ2-7
v_gene: TRBV7-9
CDR3nt: TGTGCCAGCAGCCCCCCACAGGGGGCCGGCGAGCAGTACTTC
CDR3aa: CASSPPQGAGEQYF

d_gene: TRBD2
abundance: once
j_gene: TRBJ2-1
v_gene: TRBV7-9
CDR3nt: TGTGCCAGCAGCTTAGCCCGTGGCGGGAGGGCCTTTGATGAGCAGTTCTTC
CDR3aa: CASSLARGGRAFDEQFF

d_gene: .
abundance: .
j_gene: TRBJ2-7
v_gene: TRBV28
CDR3nt: TGTGCCAGCCAACTTCCGGGTGGGTACGAGCAGTACTTC
CDR3aa: CASQLPGGYEQYF

d_gene: .
abundance: .
j_gene: TRBJ2-1
v_gene: TRBV27
CDR3nt: TGTGCCAGCAGTTTATCGGTCGGCTCGGGGACTGAGCAGTTCTTC
CDR3aa: CASSLSVGSGTEQFF

d_gene: .
abundance: .
j_gene: TRBJ2-2
v_gene: TRBV9
CDR3nt: TGTGCCAGCAGCGTAGTAGGGAACACCGGGGAGCTGTTTTTT
CDR3aa: CASSVVGNTGELFF

d_gene: TRBD1
abundance: .
j_gene: TRBJ1-1
v_gene: TRBV15
CDR3nt: TGTGCCACCAGCACTGATAGGGACAGGGTCACTGAAGCTTTCTTT
CDR3aa: CATSTDRDRVTEAFF

d_gene: .
abundance: .
j_gene: TRBJ1-5
v_gene: TRBV7-9
CDR3nt: TGTGCCAGCAGCACGGTGGGGCCGGGCAATCAGCCCCAGCATTTT
CDR3aa: CASSTVGPGNQPQHF

d_gene: TRBD1
abundance: .
j_gene: TRBJ1-1
v_gene: TRBV28
CDR3nt: TGTGCCAGCAGTTTATACCGGACAGGGACAGAAGCTTTCTTT
CDR3aa: CASSLYRTGTEAFF

d_gene: TRBD1
abundance: .
j_gene: TRBJ2-7
v_gene: TRBV7-9
CDR3nt: TGTGCCAGCAGCTCCGGGACAGGAATTCACGAGCAGTACTTC
CDR3aa: CASSSGTGIHEQYF

d_gene: .
abundance: .
j_gene: TRBJ2-2
v_gene: TRBV5-4
CDR3nt: TGTGCCAGCTCTGGCGACAGCTTCAACACCGGGGAGCTGTTTTTT
CDR3aa: CASSGDSFNTGELFF

d_gene: .
abundance: .
j_gene: TRBJ2-3
v_gene: TRBV7-2
CDR3nt: TGTGCAGCTGGGGGAGAGCTAACAGATACGCAGTATTTT
CDR3aa: CAAGGELTDTQYF

d_gene: .
abundance: .
j_gene: TRBJ2-7
v_gene: TRBV7-8
CDR3nt: TGTGCCAGCGGGGGTGGGCTTCGCTCCTACGAGCAGTACTTC
CDR3aa: CASGGGLRSYEQYF

d_gene: .
abundance: .
j_gene: TRBJ2-7
v_gene: TRBV7-9
CDR3nt: TGTGCCAGCAGTCCCGACATAGACTACGAGCAGTACTTC
CDR3aa: CASSPDIDYEQYF